A selection of T cell receptor beta chains follows, all from one sample in a study of T cells after yellow fever vaccination. MiXCR, run by TCRdb on the 5' RACE reads, gives a single entry per CDR3 protein. In the table there are 450,000 to 650,000 distinct CDR3 sequences, 21% of which are singletons. Material: PBMCs, obtained 21 days after the first yellow fever vaccination. Receptors were obtained from a young man who received the YFV17D yellow fever vaccine. The CDR3 runs from the conserved cysteine through the conserved F or W. A D gene is named only where the DNA matches it firmly. Some rows have no size entry. The others give once, few or many, or a class for an expanded clone.

j_call | cdr3_length | clone_size | d_call | v_call | cdr3_aa | cdr3_nt
TRBJ1-6 | 13 | few | - | TRBV20-1 | CSASTPGAGTLHF | TGCAGTGCTAGTACCCCAGGGGCTGGGACCCTCCACTTT
TRBJ1-2 | 15 | few | TRBD1 | TRBV12-3/TRBV12-4 | CASRRPGQGFRGYTF | TGTGCCAGCAGACGTCCGGGACAGGGATTTAGGGGCTACACCTTC
TRBJ1-2 | 16 | - | TRBD1 | TRBV6-1 | CASTRVSTGAYYGYTF | TGTGCCAGCACTAGAGTCTCGACAGGGGCTTATTATGGCTACACCTTC
TRBJ1-1 | 11 | few | - | TRBV4-2 | CASRSGTEAFF | TGTGCCAGCCGTTCCGGCACTGAAGCTTTCTTT
TRBJ2-1 | 16 | few | TRBD2 | TRBV5-1 | CASSRRGSGGSNEQFF | TGCGCCAGCAGCCGCCGGGGTAGCGGGGGGTCAAATGAGCAGTTCTTC
TRBJ1-4 | 15 | few | - | TRBV9 | CASSAGGASNEKLFF | TGTGCCAGCAGCGCTGGGGGGGCCTCTAATGAAAAACTGTTTTTT
TRBJ2-5 | 15 | - | TRBD2 | TRBV5-1 | CASSLPGTSQETQYF | TGCGCCAGCAGCTTACCCGGGACTAGCCAAGAGACCCAGTACTTC
TRBJ1-2 | 15 | few | - | TRBV7-9 | CASSSGVGSGYGYTF | TGTGCCAGCAGCTCCGGTGTTGGGTCCGGATATGGCTACACCTTC
TRBJ2-2 | 12 | - | - | TRBV20-1 | CSASPPSGELFF | TGCAGTGCTAGCCCTCCGTCCGGGGAGCTGTTTTTT
TRBJ2-2 | 17 | - | - | TRBV3-1 | CASSQLGGSTNTGELFF | TGTGCCAGCAGCCAACTTGGGGGCTCGACGAACACCGGGGAGCTGTTTTTT
TRBJ2-5 | 15 | - | - | TRBV5-1 | CASSFPWAGKETQYF | TGCGCCAGCAGCTTCCCTTGGGCAGGGAAAGAGACCCAGTACTTC
TRBJ1-2 | 14 | few | - | TRBV20-1 | CSARARRGNYGYTF | TGCAGTGCTAGAGCCAGGCGGGGTAACTATGGCTACACCTTC
TRBJ2-3 | 18 | few | TRBD2 | TRBV27 | CASIRSSGGPTLTDTQYF | TGTGCCTCCATCCGAAGTAGCGGGGGCCCAACTCTCACAGATACGCAGTATTTT
TRBJ2-3 | 12 | many | - | TRBV7-2 | CASSLDRDTQYF | TGTGCCAGCAGCTTAGACAGGGATACGCAGTATTTT
TRBJ2-5 | 15 | few | - | TRBV5-1 | CASTGRGGAAGTQYF | TGCGCCAGTACCGGACGCGGGGGCGCCGCCGGGACCCAGTACTTC
TRBJ1-5 | 15 | - | TRBD1 | TRBV6-1 | CASSERGQGGQPQHF | TGTGCCAGCAGTGAAAGGGGGCAGGGGGGTCAGCCCCAGCATTTT
TRBJ1-5 | 15 | many | TRBD1 | TRBV6-5 | CASSTGQGWNQPQHF | TGTGCCAGCAGTACTGGACAGGGGTGGAATCAGCCCCAGCATTTT
TRBJ1-6 | 16 | - | - | TRBV6-5 | CASSYVVGKGDSPLHF | TGTGCCAGCAGTTACGTTGTCGGGAAGGGCGATTCACCCCTCCACTTT
TRBJ1-2 | 13 | - | - | TRBV30 | CVHSELRHYGYTF | TGTGTCCATAGTGAGTTAAGGCACTATGGCTACACCTTC
TRBJ1-5 | 17 | few | TRBD1 | TRBV7-9 | CASSSPGQTNSNQPQHF | TGTGCCAGCAGCTCACCGGGACAGACTAATAGCAATCAGCCCCAGCATTTT
TRBJ1-6 | 12 | many | - | TRBV20-1 | CSASRANSPLHF | TGCAGTGCTAGTAGGGCAAATTCACCCCTCCACTTT
TRBJ2-3 | 13 | few | - | TRBV20-1 | CSARPGFTDTQYF | TGCAGTGCTAGACCTGGTTTTACAGATACGCAGTATTTT
TRBJ2-5 | 15 | - | - | TRBV5-6 | CASSSTIAGGETQYF | TGTGCCAGCAGCTCTACAATAGCAGGGGGGGAGACCCAGTACTTC
TRBJ2-3 | 16 | - | TRBD1 | TRBV5-4 | CASSLRTGDRTDTQYF | TGTGCCAGCAGCTTACGGACAGGGGATCGCACAGATACGCAGTATTTT
TRBJ2-3 | 14 | - | TRBD1 | TRBV5-6 | CASSRGQGVDTQYF | TGTGCCAGCAGCAGAGGACAGGGGGTCGATACGCAGTATTTT
TRBJ2-3 | 17 | - | TRBD2 | TRBV3-1 | CASSQGPSGGSTDTQYF | TGTGCCAGCAGCCAAGGGCCCAGCGGGGGAAGCACAGATACGCAGTATTTT
TRBJ2-7 | 13 | few | TRBD1 | TRBV29-1 | CSVLDRFSYEQYF | TGCAGCGTCCTGGACAGGTTTTCCTACGAGCAGTACTTC
TRBJ1-2 | 14 | few | - | TRBV20-1 | CSARGFGGGYGYTF | TGCAGTGCTAGGGGTTTCGGGGGTGGCTATGGCTACACCTTC
TRBJ1-2 | 14 | few | TRBD1 | TRBV6-2/TRBV6-3 | CASSYFQGGYGYTF | TGTGCCAGCAGTTACTTCCAGGGGGGCTATGGCTACACCTTC
TRBJ1-2 | 11 | few | - | TRBV20-1 | CSATYRNGYTF | TGCAGTGCGACATACAGGAATGGCTACACCTTC
TRBJ1-1 | 15 | - | - | TRBV4-3 | CASSQETGMNTEAFF | TGCGCCAGCAGCCAAGAAACAGGGATGAACACTGAAGCTTTCTTT
TRBJ2-1 | 14 | - | TRBD2 | TRBV15 | CATSTLAGDNEQFF | TGTGCCACCAGTACCCTAGCGGGGGACAATGAGCAGTTCTTC
TRBJ2-7 | 12 | - | - | TRBV28 | CASSDLTYEQYF | TGTGCTTCGTCGGACTTAACCTACGAGCAGTACTTC
TRBJ2-2 | 15 | few | TRBD1 | TRBV7-9 | CASSRGQGNTGELFF | TGTGCCAGCAGCCGGGGACAGGGGAACACCGGGGAGCTGTTTTTT
TRBJ2-1 | 16 | - | - | TRBV5-4 | CASSLVHEPGGREQFF | TGTGCCAGCAGCTTGGTTCACGAGCCCGGAGGTCGGGAGCAGTTCTTC
TRBJ1-2 | 12 | few | - | TRBV20-1 | CSAINSNYGYTF | TGCAGTGCTATAAACAGTAACTATGGCTACACCTTC
TRBJ2-1 | 13 | - | - | TRBV6-1 | CASRLSSYNEQFF | TGTGCCAGCAGGTTAAGCTCCTACAATGAGCAGTTCTTC
TRBJ1-2 | 14 | - | - | TRBV2 | CASRTTDGAYGYTF | TGTGCCAGCAGGACAACCGATGGGGCCTATGGCTACACCTTC
TRBJ2-2 | 13 | few | - | TRBV7-2 | CASSWVRSGELFF | TGTGCCAGCAGCTGGGTGCGGAGCGGGGAGCTGTTTTTT
TRBJ2-2 | 15 | few | TRBD1 | TRBV19 | CASSRSGGYGGELFF | TGTGCCAGTAGTCGTTCAGGGGGCTATGGCGGGGAGCTGTTTTTT
TRBJ2-7 | 13 | few | - | TRBV25-1 | CASSVMGGEEQYF | TGTGCCAGCAGTGTTATGGGGGGCGAGGAGCAGTACTTC
TRBJ1-6 | 15 | few | - | TRBV28 | CASSVGGAVESPLHF | TGTGCCAGCAGTGTCGGGGGCGCGGTGGAATCACCCCTCCACTTT
TRBJ2-1 | 11 | - | TRBD1 | TRBV20-1 | CSALTGGGQFF | TGCAGTGCTCTTACAGGGGGAGGGCAGTTCTTC
TRBJ1-1 | 14 | few | - | TRBV4-2 | CASSQETGYTEAFF | TGTGCCAGCAGCCAAGAGACGGGATACACTGAAGCTTTCTTT
TRBJ2-2 | 13 | - | - | TRBV12-3/TRBV12-4 | CASSFVVSGELFF | TGTGCCAGCAGTTTCGTGGTATCTGGGGAGCTGTTTTTT
TRBJ2-7 | 16 | - | TRBD1 | TRBV5-5 | CASSLAPGQGAGEQYF | TGTGCCAGCAGCTTAGCCCCGGGACAGGGGGCTGGCGAGCAGTACTTC